This T cell receptor beta chain was identified in a study of Graves' ophthalmopathy and Graves' hyperthyroidism (dated by TCRdb to 2016 to 2019). At the level of the whole study: Hyperthyroidism was considered stable if no progression to ophthalmopathy occurred within 18 months of follow-up. To tell Graves' ophthalmopathy apart from Graves' hyperthyroidism, and to predict which patients would progress to ophthalmopathy, the study relied on TCR beta repertoire signatures. In total, 135 blood samples were TCR-sequenced: fewer than 50 ophthalmopathy, some 72 hyperthyroidism and some 17 hyperthyroidism-to-ophthalmopathy patients. To explore V-J signatures that distinguish ophthalmopathy from hyperthyroidism, a discovery set of about a hundred patients was enrolled, made up of 43 with ophthalmopathy and 57 with stable hyperthyroidism. The independent validation cohort included 18 to 20 hyperthyroidism patients plus 17 patients who later progressed from hyperthyroidism to ophthalmopathy. In a handful of hyperthyroidism patients, the T-cell repertoire of thyroid tissue was compared with the T-cell repertoire of blood. After sampling, hyperthyroidism patients received methimazole starting at 30 mg daily, and ophthalmopathy patients received high-dose intravenous methylprednisolone.

For this clonotype: It has no known antigen specificity. No much larger clone is present one base from it, and per-base qualities are unavailable.

Overall results and qualifications from the work: Among expanded thyroid clonotypes with frequency above 0.001, most also showed up in blood, which suggests that blood repertoires may reflect the thyroid immune response. In validation, the model predicted ophthalmopathy progression with about 70% sensitivity and roughly 72% specificity; some 13 predicted patients were CT-confirmed with GO in a median of approximately 6.5 months. Sample size was not predetermined statistically, and investigators were not blinded to group allocation. In cross-validation, the 13-signature model distinguished ophthalmopathy from stable hyperthyroidism with roughly 90% sensitivity and around 82% specificity, and in the test set the corresponding values were approximately 80% and 68%.

For repertoire sequencing, the TCR beta CDR3 regions were amplified from RNA transcripts. The first round of RT-PCR was done with HTBI primers and the Qiagen OneStep RT-PCR kit, and was followed by a second round of multiplex PCR, then size selection and purification. The libraries underwent paired-end sequencing with 100 bp reads on an Illumina HiSeq2000. The paper's data handling went like this. SOAPnuke was used to process the reads, throwing out any read that had adapters, had uncalled bases, had a mean Phred below 15, or lacked an exact constant-primer or identifier match. COPE v1.2.5 was used to merge high-quality paired reads. Each unique nucleotide sequence was defined as a clonotype, and clonotypes were aligned to IMGT TRB V, D and J references with MiTCR v1.1. The analysis was limited to V-J combinations with a frequency above 0.0001, which together covered 98% to 99.2% of repertoires. For each V-J combination, a TCR clonal expansion and chaos score was defined as F50 clonal expansion divided by the chaos observed in the TCRdist matrix. Welch's t-statistics and random forest were used to narrow the features down to approximately 13 V-J combinations, which were then fed into a naive Bayes classifier. The Morisita-Horn index was used to measure how similar the thyroid and blood repertoires were. TCRdb handled the public reads itself, with Q25 trimming in fastp and clone calling in MiXCR, and kept productive beta chains. Records with the same CDR3 protein are collapsed into one entry carrying the most frequent genes and DNA. The V and J calls shown here were made by TCRdb, not taken from the authors' results. The sample yields 1 million to 1.3 million distinct CDR3 sequences; 35% to 40% were counted once. The ten largest account for roughly 10% of the sample.

Clipping removes 6 bases from V and 3 bases from J, with 9 as the unmatched junction base count. The CDR3 measures 16 amino acids from cysteine to phenylalanine. The kept DNA is CDR3 alone, 48 bases in frame from the first base. The germline V gene specifies SNHLY as CDR1 and FYNNEI as CDR2. The hyperthyroidism patients were 18 to 65 years old and newly diagnosed, with a disease duration of less than 2 months. Anyone with other autoimmune diseases, uncontrolled infections, pregnancy or lactation was excluded from the study. Diagnosis relied on clinical symptoms, serum thyroxine, TRAb, thyroid ultrasound and orbital computed tomography. Total RNA was extracted using Trizol reagent, and RNA quality was checked on an Agilent 2100 Bioanalyzer.

The sequenced sample was peripheral blood or thyroid tissue (not recorded which). The TCR comes from an adult man with Graves' hyperthyroidism. The rearrangement joined TRBV2 to TRBJ1-5; 9 central nucleotides agree with TRBD1. The CDR3 loop reads CASRPGQGQPNQPQHF. The sequenced DNA is TGTGCCAGCAGGCCGGGACAGGGCCAACCCAATCAGCCCCAGCATTTT.